A single T cell receptor beta chain is shown here with its context. Using immunoSEQ multiplex PCR, the repertoire was profiled, and TCRdb retains in-frame clones only, with some absent. This sample has 150,000 to 200,000 clones, with about four fifths found just once. This sample was taken from a study of cytotoxic CD8 clonotypes in ibrutinib-treated CLL. Germline CDR1 and CDR2: SGHRS and YFSETQ. The CDR3 is 17 residues long. With V trimmed by 4 bases and J by 4 bases, 6 bases remained unmatched. The chain couples TRBV5-1 to TRBJ2-3, with 16 positions matching TRBD2. The specimen was PBMCs, collected after 24 months of ibrutinib treatment. The origin of this receptor is a human donor with chronic lymphocytic leukemia. This CDR3 reads CASSAGTSGGAADTQYF. CDR3 sequence (DNA): TGCGCCAGCAGCGCCGGGACTAGCGGGGGGGCGGCAGATACGCAGTATTTT.